The rows below give T cell receptor beta chains drawn from one sample of a study of neurological immune-mediated disorders. In TCRdb, the 5' RACE reads were re-called with MiXCR into one record per CDR3 protein. The table records approximately 31,000 distinct CDR3 sequences, approximately 4.4% of them present only once. Sequenced: PBMCs. The receptors here all came from a man aged 18 to 30 in good health. Each CDR3 is given with its conserved first and last residue. D genes are given only for firm matches. Some rows have no size entry. The others give once, few or many, or a class for an expanded clone.

TGTGCCAGCAACCCCCGGCCCATCAGAAGTGGCTACACCTTC	CASNPRPIRSGYTF	many	NA	TRBV6-5	TRBJ1-2
TGTGCCTGGAGTAACGGGTTAACTGAGCAGTTCTTC	CAWSNGLTEQFF	many	NA	TRBV30	TRBJ2-1
TGTGCCAGCAGCGTAGACCCGGACAGCTATGGCTACACCTTC	CASSVDPDSYGYTF	many	NA	TRBV9	TRBJ1-2
TGTGCCAGCAGCTTTGTAGGAGACAATGAGCAGTTCTTC	CASSFVGDNEQFF	few	NA	TRBV7-9	TRBJ2-1
TGCAGTGCTAGAGAAGCTCTAGCGGGGGGGGATGAGCAGTACTTC	CSAREALAGGDEQYF	many	TRBD2	TRBV20-1	TRBJ2-7
TGCGCCAGCAGCCAAGATAACGAGGGGTCGGAGACCCAGTACTTC	CASSQDNEGSETQYF	many	NA	TRBV4-3	TRBJ2-5
TGTGCCAGCAGTTCCCTAGCGGGGCGCTACGAGCAGTACTTC	CASSSLAGRYEQYF	many	TRBD2	TRBV12-3/TRBV12-4	TRBJ2-7
TGTGCCAGCAGATCTAGCGGGGAGGAGACCCAGTACTTC	CASRSSGEETQYF	many	TRBD2	TRBV7-9	TRBJ2-5
TGTGCCAGCAGCACCGGCCCCTACGAGCAGTACTTC	CASSTGPYEQYF	many	NA	TRBV3-1	TRBJ2-7
TGTGCCAGCTCCCCGGACAGGGGGACAGATACGCAGTATTTT	CASSPDRGTDTQYF	many	TRBD1	TRBV7-2	TRBJ2-3
TGCGCCAGCAGCCAACCCTTCCAGCCTCGCGGATATGGCTACACCTTC	CASSQPFQPRGYGYTF	many	NA	TRBV4-1	TRBJ1-2
TGTGCCAGCAGCACAACAGGGATCTCCCCCTACGAGCAGTACTTC	CASSTTGISPYEQYF	many	NA	TRBV7-2	TRBJ2-7
TGTGCCAGCTCGAGCCGACAGGGGATGAACACTGAAGCTTTCTTT	CASSSRQGMNTEAFF	few	TRBD1	TRBV18	TRBJ1-1
TGCAGGGGGCTCTCATCGGCAGATACGCAGTATTTT	CRGLSSADTQYF	many	NA	TRBV20-1	TRBJ2-3
TGTGCCAGCAGCTTTAGCGTCGGGGAGACCCAGTACTTC	CASSFSVGETQYF	many	NA	TRBV7-2	TRBJ2-5
TGTGCCAGCAGCTTAGGTTCGGGACAAGGGAATTCACCCCTCCACTTT	CASSLGSGQGNSPLHF	many	NA	TRBV7-9	TRBJ1-6
TGTGCCAGCAGCCAAGATCTGGCAGGGATGGGCTACACCTTC	CASSQDLAGMGYTF	many	NA	TRBV14	TRBJ1-2
TGCAGTGCTGGGACAGGGCTCTTACAGCCCCAGCATTTT	CSAGTGLLQPQHF	many	TRBD1	TRBV20-1	TRBJ1-5
TGTGCCAGCAGCGAAAGCGGTAACACTGAAGCTTTCTTT	CASSESGNTEAFF	many	NA	TRBV3-1	TRBJ1-1
TGCAGTGCTAGAGATTGGGCTAGCGGGGTGGTCGGGGAGCTGTTTTTT	CSARDWASGVVGELFF	many	TRBD2	TRBV20-1	TRBJ2-2
TGTGCCAGCAGCTTTGCGGGGGGCGCCTACAATGAGCAGTTCTTC	CASSFAGGAYNEQFF	many	TRBD2	TRBV7-3	TRBJ2-1
TGCGCCAGCAGTATCGGGGGGGACTATGGCTACACCTTC	CASSIGGDYGYTF	many	NA	TRBV5-1	TRBJ1-2
TGTGCCAGCACAGGGGTTACTGAAGCTTTCTTT	CASTGVTEAFF	NA	NA	TRBV6-5	TRBJ1-1
TGCAGTGGGGAGGGATCCAGACGATCCTACAATGAGCAGTTCTTC	CSGEGSRRSYNEQFF	many	TRBD2	TRBV20-1	TRBJ2-1
TGTGCCAGCAGTTACTCGAGGGTTTACCCCTCTGGGGCCAACGTCCTGACTTTC	CASSYSRVYPSGANVLTF	many	NA	TRBV6-6	TRBJ2-6
TGTGCCAGCAGTTACTTAGGGGAGGGCAGTGAAAAACTGTTTTTT	CASSYLGEGSEKLFF	many	NA	TRBV6-5	TRBJ1-4
TGCAGTGCTAGCCCTTTTGACTATGGCTACACCTTC	CSASPFDYGYTF	many	NA	TRBV20-1	TRBJ1-2
TGTGCCAGCAGTTTCATCGGGACGGGAAATAATTCACCCCTCCACTTT	CASSFIGTGNNSPLHF	many	NA	TRBV28	TRBJ1-6
TGTGCCATCAGTGACTCCGGTAACTCCTACAATGAGCAGTTCTTC	CAISDSGNSYNEQFF	many	NA	TRBV10-3	TRBJ2-1
TGCAGCGCTCGACAGGGTCAGGTCACTAATGAAAAACTGTTTTTT	CSARQGQVTNEKLFF	many	TRBD1	TRBV29-1	TRBJ1-4
TGCAGTGCCACCGAAGCGGGGGGTCAAAACATTCAGTACTTC	CSATEAGGQNIQYF	many	TRBD2	TRBV20-1	TRBJ2-4
TGTGCCAGCAGCTTAGTAACTTGGGCGAGTACCGGGGAGCTGTTTTTT	CASSLVTWASTGELFF	many	NA	TRBV7-2	TRBJ2-2
TGTGCCAGCAGCTGTGTTGGGACAGGGGAATGCGAGCAGTACTTC	CASSCVGTGECEQYF	many	TRBD1	TRBV5-6	TRBJ2-7
TGTGCCAGCAGCTTCAGCCTAGCGGGGGGCCAAAAGGAAGAGACCCAGTACTTC	CASSFSLAGGQKEETQYF	many	TRBD2	TRBV7-2	TRBJ2-5
TGTGCCAGCAGCTTGTCGGGACAGGCGTATGAAAAACTGTTTTTT	CASSLSGQAYEKLFF	many	TRBD1	TRBV5-6	TRBJ1-4
TGTGCCAGCAGCTTAGAACAGTATAATTCACCCCTCCACTTT	CASSLEQYNSPLHF	many	NA	TRBV7-9	TRBJ1-6
TGTGCCAGCAGCTTCGGCGGGGAGCTGTTTTTT	CASSFGGELFF	many	NA	TRBV7-2	TRBJ2-2
TGTGCCAGCAGTCTGTCGGGTGGTGTAACTGAAGCTTTCTTT	CASSLSGGVTEAFF	many	NA	TRBV6-5	TRBJ1-1
TGTGCCACCAGCAGAGAGGGGATTGAAGCTTTCTTT	CATSREGIEAFF	many	NA	TRBV15	TRBJ1-1
TGTGCCAGCAGCTTATCCCGGGACAACACCGGGGAGCTGTTTTTT	CASSLSRDNTGELFF	many	NA	TRBV7-3	TRBJ2-2
TGTGCCAGCAGCCCCTGGGCGGGGGTGAGGAGCAATCAGCCCCAGCATTTT	CASSPWAGVRSNQPQHF	many	NA	TRBV5-5	TRBJ1-5
TGCGCCAGCAGCTTGATGGGAGTCGGCAGACTGAACACTGAAGCTTTCTTT	CASSLMGVGRLNTEAFF	many	NA	TRBV5-1	TRBJ1-1
TGCAGCGTTTTGGAGACAGGGGGGCCCGGGGAGCTGTTTTTT	CSVLETGGPGELFF	many	TRBD1	TRBV29-1	TRBJ2-2
TGCGCCAGCAGCCAGCGGGGTCAACAGGTTAATGAAAAACTGTTTTTT	CASSQRGQQVNEKLFF	many	NA	TRBV5-1	TRBJ1-4
TGTGCCAGCAGCGAGGGGTGGAGCAGGGCTGGAAACACCATATATTTT	CASSEGWSRAGNTIYF	many	NA	TRBV9	TRBJ1-3